This T cell receptor (beta chain) was identified in a study of blood T cells in healthy people across ages. Whole-study results and caveats: PBMC samples, being unsorted, prevented any conclusive comparison of naive and antigen-experienced cells.

Primed by a sample-barcoded 5' primer and a J-beta primer mix, a second PCR proceeded for about 6 to 11 cycles. TCRdb fed the 5' RACE reads into MiXCR, producing one record per CDR3 protein. Of around 1,000,000 distinct CDR3 sequences in the sample, under 30% were seen once. There were healthy Caucasian individuals from Russia, aged roughly 6 to 100, serving as donors. Germline lookup yields CDR1 SEHNR and CDR2 FQNEAQ (reference sequence). CDR3 length equals 13 residues. Trimming shortened V by 3 bases and J by 6 bases, and 10 bases separated the two germline ends. Details on this clonotype: Antigen specificity is unknown.

This sample was also put to use in a study of T cells of mothers and their children.

Source material: blood. This receptor was obtained from a girl aged 2-10 years in good health. The genes are TRBV7-9 and TRBJ2-3; D gene uncertain. This CDR3 reads CASSFASPDTQYF. CDR3 nucleotide sequence: TGTGCCAGCAGCTTCGCGTCGCCGGATACGCAGTATTTT.